Given below is one T cell receptor beta chain in context. The data originate from a study of T cell changes during pregnancy in multiple sclerosis. Clones were read by immunoSEQ multiplex PCR, and TCRdb kept only the in-frame ones, dropping some. The sample lists 85,000 to 100,000 clones; approximately 93% were seen once. Germline assignment: CDR1 SGDLS and CDR2 YYNGEE. V shed 3 bases and J 9 bases; nucleotides not matched to a gene: 11. The CDR3 loop spans 16 amino acids. The V and J genes are TRBV9 and TRBJ2-2; the match to TRBD2 covers 10 bases. The source was peripheral blood, collected after pregnancy. The TCR sequence derives from a female donor with multiple sclerosis, enrolled in a pregnancy study. The chain's CDR3 is CASSGSAGGPDRELFF. CDR3 coding DNA: TGTGCCAGCAGCGGATCAGCGGGAGGGCCCGACAGGGAGCTGTTTTTT.